This T cell receptor (beta chain) was retrieved from a study of blood T cell repertoires in COVID-19. Overall study context: Italy, Spain and the United States were the sources of the convalescent and acute COVID-19 samples.

This CDR3 spans 15 amino acids. Trimming pared 2 bases from V and 2 bases from J, leaving 12 bases between. The germline V gene has CDR1 LNHDA and CDR2 SQIVND (reference sequence). In the original processing: Reference gene primer amplification in the assay estimated nucleated cell counts. Sequencing was performed with immunoSEQ multiplex PCR; in TCRdb, only in-frame clones are kept and a portion is missing. V and J calls and clone size follow that table, whereas D and trimming were derived from the DNA. The sample lists 150,000 or so clones, under 90% occurring once. The source material was peripheral blood. V is TRBV19 and J is TRBJ1-2, with D unresolved. This sequence was found in a woman older than 75 with acute or convalescent COVID-19. Here the CDR3 DNA reads TGTGCCAGTAGTATACCGGGGATCCCCAACTATGGCTACACCTTC. Residues: CASSIPGIPNYGYTF. The full variable domain, in which reference TRBV19 and TRBJ1-2 provide the parts outside the CDR3, is DGGITQSPKYLFRKEGQNVTLSCEQNLNHDAMYWYRQDPGQGLRLIYYSQIVNDFQKGDIAEGYSVSREKKESFPLTVTSAQKNPTAFYLCASSIPGIPNYGYTFGSGTRLTVV.